This TCR beta chain was sequenced during a study of human T cells and chemical hapten exposure. The wider study: TCR yields differed between samples (mainly from small differences in pooled library volume). General study findings and limits: The number of TCRs over 1 in 1000 frequency stayed unchanged after DPC.

As for this clonotype: The antigen is not known.

The time point is: patch test 3, about 24 weeks after DPC sensitization. The treatment here: therapeutic diphenylcyclopropenone sensitization with weekly scalp DPC. Unfractionated whole blood yielded the extracted total RNA. CDR3 length: 15 amino acids. V shed 5 bases, J shed 13 bases, and the junction held 14 bases outside the gene matches. Germline CDR1 reads MDHEN; CDR2 reads SYDVKM. In the library, unique molecular identifiers were attached to individual cDNA molecules. TCRdb redid the calling of the RACE reads with MiXCR, one entry per CDR3 protein. The sample carries roughly 100,000 distinct CDR3 sequences, approximately 36% recorded once.

Sequencing used whole blood, obtained in connection with sensitization to the hapten diphenylcyclopropenone (DPC). The TCR was taken from a man between 40 and 49 years old with alopecia areata. Some clones in this sample may be carry-over from other donors' samples. V and J are TRBV28 and TRBJ2-5; 12 bases align to TRBD2. CDR3 amino acids: CASSRRTTSGGPVYF. CDR3 DNA: TGTGCCAGCAGTCGGAGGACGACTAGCGGGGGCCCCGTGTACTTC.